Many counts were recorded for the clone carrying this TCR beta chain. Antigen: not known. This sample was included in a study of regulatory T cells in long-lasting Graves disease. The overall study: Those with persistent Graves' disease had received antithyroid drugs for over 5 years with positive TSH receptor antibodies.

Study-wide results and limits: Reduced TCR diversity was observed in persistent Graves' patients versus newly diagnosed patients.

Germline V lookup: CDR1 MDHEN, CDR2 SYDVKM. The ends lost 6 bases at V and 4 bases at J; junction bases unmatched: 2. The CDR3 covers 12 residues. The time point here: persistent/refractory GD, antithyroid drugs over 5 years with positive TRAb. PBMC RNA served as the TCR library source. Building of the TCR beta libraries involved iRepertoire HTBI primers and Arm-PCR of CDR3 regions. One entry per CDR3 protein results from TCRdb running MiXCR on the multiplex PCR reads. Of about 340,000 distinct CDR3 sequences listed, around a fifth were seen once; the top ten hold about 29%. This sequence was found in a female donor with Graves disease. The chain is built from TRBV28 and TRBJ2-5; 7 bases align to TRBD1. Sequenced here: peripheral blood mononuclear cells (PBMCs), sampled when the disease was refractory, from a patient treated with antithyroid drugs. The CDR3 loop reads CASSTGAETQYF. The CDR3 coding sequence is TGTGCCAGCAGCACAGGGGCAGAGACCCAGTACTTC.